This TCR beta chain was captured in a study of T-cell memory formation after mild COVID-19. Study as a whole: The TCR clusters were mostly specific to one donor.

Each CDR3 protein gets one entry after TCRdb re-called the 5' RACE reads with MiXCR. Among roughly 190,000 distinct CDR3 sequences, more than 25% were seen once, and the ten largest hold 10% to 12%. This CDR3 region has 12 residues. The J segment lost 5 bases and the V segment lost 5 bases, leaving 3 bases of the junction unmatched. This clonotype was sampled from an adult woman who had mild COVID-19 (a few samples of this study predate the infection). Cell type and time point are not known. Sequencing used PBMCs or a T cell subset sorted from them (not recorded which). This chain links TRBV12-3 or TRBV12-4 with TRBJ2-7, with TRBD2 matching over 7 bases. The CDR3 spells CASSRTSDEQYF. CDR3 bases: TGTGCCAGCAGTCGCACTAGCGACGAGCAGTACTTC.